This passage covers 14 T cell receptor beta chains from one sample sequenced in a study of regulatory T cells in long-lasting Graves disease. Noted time point: persistent/refractory GD, antithyroid drugs over 5 years with positive TRAb. Researchers made the TCR library from RNA that was extracted from PBMCs. Researchers made TCR beta libraries by using iRepertoire HTBI primers and running Arm-PCR on CDR3 regions. Each CDR3 protein is one row after TCRdb ran MiXCR on the multiplex PCR reads. Seen here are over 350,000 distinct CDR3 sequences, less than 25% observed once, and the top ten hold roughly 20%. This specimen was peripheral blood mononuclear cells (PBMCs), taken when the disease was refractory, from a patient treated with antithyroid drugs. The receptor set was obtained from a female donor with Graves disease.

This clonotype was seen a few times. The V call is TRBV6-1, the J call TRBJ2-7; no definite D call. The CDR3 length is 16 residues. Trimming pared 10 bases from V and 2 bases from J, leaving 24 bases between. CDR1 is MNHNS and CDR2 is SASEGT in the germline V gene. The CDR3 protein is CATTVTRTAPTYEQYF. As DNA, the CDR3 is TGTGCCACCACAGTTACCAGAACAGCCCCTACCTACGAGCAGTACTTC.

This clonotype was counted at least ten times. The chain combines TRBV7-9 with TRBJ2-7; D is ambiguous. The germline CDR1 and CDR2 sequences are SEHNR and FQNEAQ (reference sequence). V dropped 5 bases and J dropped 4 bases, with 9 bases sitting between them. This CDR3 has 12 residues. The CDR3 reads CASSIQSYEQYF. The CDR3 region has the DNA TGTGCCAGCAGCATACAGAGTTACGAGCAGTACTTC.

This clonotype was counted a few times. The rearrangement links TRBV7-9 to TRBJ2-7; D ambiguous. CDR3 length equals 16 residues. Germline lookup yields CDR1 SEHNR and CDR2 FQNEAQ (reference sequence). Trimming removed 0 bases from V and 3 bases from J, with 15 bases in between. CDR3 bases: TGTGCCAGCAGCTTAGCGCAGACTCCGGTGGGCTACGAGCAGTACTTC. Its translation: CASSLAQTPVGYEQYF. Using reference TRBV7-9 and TRBJ2-7 for the parts outside the CDR3, the full variable domain is DTGVSQNPRHKITKRGQNVTFRCDPISEHNRLYWYRQTLGQGPEFLTYFQNEAQLEKSRLLSDRFSAERPKGSFSTLEIQRTEQGDSAMYLCASSLAQTPVGYEQYFGPGTRLTVT.

In its sample, this clonotype was seen many times. The genes are TRBV2 and TRBJ2-7; D remains unclear. CDR1 is SNHLY, CDR2 FYNNEI, per germline. Trimming took 7 bases from V and 9 from J, leaving 19 bases between them. This CDR3 spans 13 amino acids. The CDR3 reads CASTETDRSVQYF. Here the CDR3 DNA reads TGTGCCAGCACCGAGACTGACCGCTCCGTGCAGTACTTC.

This clonotype has at least ten counts. The chain joins TRBV12-3 or TRBV12-4 to TRBJ2-3; no firm D call. V was shortened by 6 bases and J by 3 bases, with 16 bases between the two germline ends. CDR3 length: 15 residues. The CDR3, as DNA: TGTGCCAGCAGAGAGACGGCAGGAACGACAGATACGCAGTATTTT. It is translated as CASRETAGTTDTQYF.

This sequence joins TRBV20-1 and TRBJ2-3; 9 nucleotides match TRBD2. The V gene end was trimmed by 4 bases and the J gene end by 2 bases; junction bases not matched to a gene: 7. CDR1 is DFQATT, CDR2 SNEGSKA, per germline (reference sequence). This CDR3 is built from 15 residues. This CDR3 is CSATGLALNTDTQYF. In DNA form, the CDR3 reads TGCAGTGCTACAGGACTAGCGCTCAACACAGATACGCAGTATTTT.

Only a few counts were recorded for this clonotype. The V and J genes are TRBV7-2 and TRBJ1-3; D remains ambiguous. The CDR3 runs 13 residues. Trimming took 5 bases from V and 10 from J, leaving 15 bases between them. CDR1 SGHTA and CDR2 FQGNSA come from the germline V gene. The CDR3 bases are TGTGCCAGCAGCGCCAAAAAAGGAGGGACCATATATTTT. Encoded protein: CASSAKKGGTIYF. Using reference TRBV7-2 and TRBJ1-3 for the parts outside the CDR3, the full variable domain is GAGVSQSPSNKVTEKGKDVELRCDPISGHTALYWYRQSLGQGLEFLIYFQGNSAPDKSGLPSDRFSAERTGGSVSTLTIQRTQQEDSAVYLCASSAKKGGTIYFGEGSWLTVV.

Regarding this clonotype: A read error may explain this, as a much larger clone is one base away. The CDR3 is CATSPDQSEAFF. In DNA form, the CDR3 reads TGTGCCACCTCCCCCGACCAAAGTGAAGCTTTCTTT. The chain recombines TRBV6-1 with TRBJ1-1, with D uncertain. Germline V lookup: CDR1 MNHNS, CDR2 SASEGT. V gave up 10 bases and J gave up 7 bases, with 16 bases separating them. This CDR3 is built from 12 residues.

This clonotype has ten or more counts. V usage is TRBV20-1 and J usage is TRBJ2-5; 7 bases line up with TRBD2. CDR3 size: 13 residues. Trimming cost V 1 base and J 4 bases; bases outside gene matches: 3. Germline V CDR1 and CDR2: DFQATT, SNEGSKA (reference sequence). CDR3 coding DNA: TGCAGTGCTAGAGTTGGGAGGGTAGAGACCCAGTACTTC. Protein sequence: CSARVGRVETQYF.

The chain links TRBV7-2 to TRBJ2-5, with TRBD1 as a possible D gene (5 bases). The DNA matches TRBJ2-7 better at its end, which makes the J call doubtful. CDR1 SGHTA and CDR2 FQGNSA come from the germline V gene. CDR3 size: 16 residues. CDR3 residues: CASSLAELAQGHEQYF. The CDR3 DNA sequence: TGTGCCAGCAGCCTCGCGGAGTTAGCCCAGGGCCACGAGCAGTACTTC.

This clonotype was found many times. The J gene is TRBJ1-1, the V gene TRBV6-5; TRBD1 is a possible D gene (6 bases). The germline V and J ends were trimmed by 0 bases and 5 bases, with 19 bases remaining between them. The CDR3 is 17 residues long. Germline lookup yields CDR1 MNHEY and CDR2 SVGAGI. In nucleotides, the CDR3 is TGTGCCAGCAGTTACTCGATCCGACAGGATCGGAGGACTGAAGCTTTCTTT. Encoded protein: CASSYSIRQDRRTEAFF.

This sequence joins TRBV20-1 and TRBJ2-6; either TRBD1 or TRBD2 may supply D (5 bases each). Germline V gene sequence: CDR1 DFQATT, CDR2 SNEGSKA (reference sequence). The CDR3 totals 14 residues. V was shortened by 3 bases and J by 4 bases, with 10 bases between the two germline ends. CDR3 sequence: CSASEGPGANVLTF. The CDR3 nucleotides are TGCAGTGCTAGTGAGGGGCCAGGGGCCAACGTCCTGACTTTC.

With regard to this clonotype: One end of the junction varies from germline; a read error may be responsible. The rearrangement links TRBV28 to TRBJ1-3; D remains ambiguous. Germline CDR1 reads MDHEN; CDR2 reads SYDVKM. The CDR3 is made up of 18 amino acids. In DNA, the CDR3 is TGTGCCAGCAGTTTTCCTCTTACAGTTTCCCCCTCTGGAAACACCCTATATTTT. It encodes CASSFPLTVSPSGNTLYF.

The chain is built from TRBV2 and TRBJ2-2; the D gene is possibly TRBD2 (5 bases). Trimming left V 7 bases short and J 4 bases short, with 16 bases between. Germline V gene sequence: CDR1 SNHLY, CDR2 FYNNEI. This CDR3 has 15 amino acids. CDR3 coding DNA: TGTGCCAGCAACTGGCGGCTAGCCGGCACCGGGGAGCTGTTTTTT. Its translation: CASNWRLAGTGELFF.